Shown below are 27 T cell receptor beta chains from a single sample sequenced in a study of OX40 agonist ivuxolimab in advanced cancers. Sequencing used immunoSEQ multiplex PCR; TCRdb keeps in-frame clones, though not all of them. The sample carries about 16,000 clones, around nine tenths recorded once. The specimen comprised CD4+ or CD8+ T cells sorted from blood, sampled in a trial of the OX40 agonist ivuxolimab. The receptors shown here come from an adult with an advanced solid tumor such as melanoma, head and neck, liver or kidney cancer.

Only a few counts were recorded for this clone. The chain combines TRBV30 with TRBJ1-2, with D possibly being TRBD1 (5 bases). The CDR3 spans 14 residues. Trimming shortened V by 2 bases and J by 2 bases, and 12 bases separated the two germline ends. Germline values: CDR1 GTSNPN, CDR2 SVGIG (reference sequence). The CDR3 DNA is TGTGCCTGGAGTACGGACATCCTGAACTATGGCTACACCTTC. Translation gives CAWSTDILNYGYTF.

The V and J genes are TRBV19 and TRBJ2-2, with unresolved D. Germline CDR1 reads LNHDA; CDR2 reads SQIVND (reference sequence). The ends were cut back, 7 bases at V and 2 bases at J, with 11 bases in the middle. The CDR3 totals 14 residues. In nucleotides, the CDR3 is TGTGCCAGTAATCCAGGAGCAAACACCGGGGAGCTGTTTTTT. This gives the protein CASNPGANTGELFF.

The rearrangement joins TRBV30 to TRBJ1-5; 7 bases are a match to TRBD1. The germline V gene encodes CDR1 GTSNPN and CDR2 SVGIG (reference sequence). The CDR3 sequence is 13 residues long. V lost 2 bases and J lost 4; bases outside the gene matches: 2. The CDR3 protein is CAWSPRGNQPQHF. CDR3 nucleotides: TGTGCCTGGAGTCCCAGGGGGAATCAGCCCCAGCATTTT. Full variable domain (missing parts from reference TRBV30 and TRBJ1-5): SQTIHQWPATLVQPVGSPLSLECTVEGTSNPNLYWYRQAAGRGLQLLFYSVGIGQISSEVPQNLSASRPQDRQFILSSKKLLLSDSGFYLCAWSPRGNQPQHFGDGTRLSIL.

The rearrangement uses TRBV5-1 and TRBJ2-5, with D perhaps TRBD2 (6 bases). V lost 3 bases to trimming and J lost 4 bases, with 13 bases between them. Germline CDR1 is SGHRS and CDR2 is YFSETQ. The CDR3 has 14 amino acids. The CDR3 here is CASSSGSPGETQYF. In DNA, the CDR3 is TGCGCCAGCAGCTCCGGGAGTCCGGGAGAGACCCAGTACTTC.

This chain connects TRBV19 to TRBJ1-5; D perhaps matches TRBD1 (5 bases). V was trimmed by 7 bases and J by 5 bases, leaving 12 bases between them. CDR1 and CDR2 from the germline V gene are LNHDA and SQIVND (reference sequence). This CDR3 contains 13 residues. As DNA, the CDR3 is TGTGCCAGTACCTCTCAGGGTTATCAGCCCCAGCATTTT. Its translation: CASTSQGYQPQHF.

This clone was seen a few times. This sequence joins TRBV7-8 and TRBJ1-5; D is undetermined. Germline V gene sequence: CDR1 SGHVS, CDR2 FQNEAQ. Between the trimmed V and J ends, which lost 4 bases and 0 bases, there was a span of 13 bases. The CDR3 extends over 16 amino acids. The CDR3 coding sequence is TGTGCCAGCAGCTATCAAACGGGATATAGCAATCAGCCCCAGCATTTT. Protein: CASSYQTGYSNQPQHF. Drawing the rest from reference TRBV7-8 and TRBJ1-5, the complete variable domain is GAGVSQSPRYKVAKRGQDVALRCDPISGHVSLFWYQQALGQGPEFLTYFQNEAQLDKSGLPSDRFFAERPEGSVSTLKIQRTQQEDSAVYLCASSYQTGYSNQPQHFGDGTRLSIL.

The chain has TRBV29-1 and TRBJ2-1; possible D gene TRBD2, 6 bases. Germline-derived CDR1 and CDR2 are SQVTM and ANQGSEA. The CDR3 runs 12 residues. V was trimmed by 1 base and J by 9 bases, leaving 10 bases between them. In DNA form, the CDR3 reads TGCAGCGTTGAAGTGGGGACTGGTGAGCAGTTCTTC. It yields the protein CSVEVGTGEQFF.

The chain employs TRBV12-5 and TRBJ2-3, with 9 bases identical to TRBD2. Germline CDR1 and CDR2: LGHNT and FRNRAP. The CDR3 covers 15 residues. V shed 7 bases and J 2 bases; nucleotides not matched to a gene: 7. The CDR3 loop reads CASALGLALTDTQYF. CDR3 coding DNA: TGTGCTAGTGCCCTGGGACTAGCACTCACAGATACGCAGTATTTT.

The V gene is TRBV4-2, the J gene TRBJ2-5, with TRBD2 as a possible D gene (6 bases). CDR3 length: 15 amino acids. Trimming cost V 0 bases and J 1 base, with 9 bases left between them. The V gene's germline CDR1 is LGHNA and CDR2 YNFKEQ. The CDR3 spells CASSQDRTIQETQYF. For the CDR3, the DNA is TGTGCCAGCAGCCAAGATAGGACTATCCAAGAGACCCAGTACTTC.

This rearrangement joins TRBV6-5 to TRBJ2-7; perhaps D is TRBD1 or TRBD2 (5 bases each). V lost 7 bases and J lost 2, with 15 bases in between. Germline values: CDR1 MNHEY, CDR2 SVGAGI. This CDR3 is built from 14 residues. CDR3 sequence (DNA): TGTGCCAGCACCGCACGCCGGGGCCCCTACGAGCAGTACTTC. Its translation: CASTARRGPYEQYF.

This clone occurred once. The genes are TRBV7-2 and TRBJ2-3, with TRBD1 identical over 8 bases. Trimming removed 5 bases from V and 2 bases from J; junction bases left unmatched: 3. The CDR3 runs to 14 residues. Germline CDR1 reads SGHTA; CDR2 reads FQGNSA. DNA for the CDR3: TGTGCCAGCAGCCGGACAGGGAACACAGATACGCAGTATTTT. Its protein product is CASSRTGNTDTQYF.

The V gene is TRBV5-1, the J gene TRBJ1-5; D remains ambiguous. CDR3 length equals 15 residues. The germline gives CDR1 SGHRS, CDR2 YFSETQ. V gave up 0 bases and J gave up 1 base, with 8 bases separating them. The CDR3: CASSLEGGSNQPQHF. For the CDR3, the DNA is TGCGCCAGCAGCTTGGAGGGTGGGAGCAATCAGCCCCAGCATTTT. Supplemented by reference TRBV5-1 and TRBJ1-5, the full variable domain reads KAGVTQTPRYLIKTRGQQVTLSCSPISGHRSVSWYQQTPGQGLQFLFEYFSETQRNKGNFPGRFSGRQFSNSRSEMNVSTLELGDSALYLCASSLEGGSNQPQHFGDGTRLSIL.

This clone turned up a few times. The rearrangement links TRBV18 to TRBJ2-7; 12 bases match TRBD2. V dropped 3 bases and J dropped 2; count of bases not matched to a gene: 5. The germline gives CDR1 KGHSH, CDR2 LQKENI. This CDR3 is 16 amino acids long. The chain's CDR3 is CASSPPGLAGTYEQYF. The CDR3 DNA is TGTGCCAGCTCACCGCCTGGACTAGCGGGGACCTACGAGCAGTACTTC.

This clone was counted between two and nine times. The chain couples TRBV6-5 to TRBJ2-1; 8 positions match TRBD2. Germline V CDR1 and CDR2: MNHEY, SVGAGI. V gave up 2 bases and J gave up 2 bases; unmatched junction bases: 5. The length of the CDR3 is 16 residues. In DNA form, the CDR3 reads TGTGCCAGCAGTTACGCAAGCGGGGGCACCTACAATGAGCAGTTCTTC. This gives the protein CASSYASGGTYNEQFF.

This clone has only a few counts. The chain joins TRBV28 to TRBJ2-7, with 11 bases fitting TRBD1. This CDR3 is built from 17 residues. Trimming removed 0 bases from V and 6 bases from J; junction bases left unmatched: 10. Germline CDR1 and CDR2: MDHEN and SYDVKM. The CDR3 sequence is CASSLWALDRGPGEQYF. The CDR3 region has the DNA TGTGCCAGCAGTTTATGGGCCCTGGACAGGGGGCCGGGCGAGCAGTACTTC.

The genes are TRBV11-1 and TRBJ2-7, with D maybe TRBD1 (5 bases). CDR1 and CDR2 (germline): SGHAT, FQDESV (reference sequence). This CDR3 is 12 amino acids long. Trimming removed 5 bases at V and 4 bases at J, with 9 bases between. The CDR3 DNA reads TGTGCCAGCAGCCGACCAGGGTACGAGCAGTACTTC. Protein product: CASSRPGYEQYF. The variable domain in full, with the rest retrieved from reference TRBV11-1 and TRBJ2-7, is EAEVAQSPRYKITEKSQAVAFWCDPISGHATLYWYRQILGQGPELLVQFQDESVVDDSQLPKDRFSAERLKGVDSTLKIQPAELGDSAMYLCASSRPGYEQYFGPGTRLTVT.

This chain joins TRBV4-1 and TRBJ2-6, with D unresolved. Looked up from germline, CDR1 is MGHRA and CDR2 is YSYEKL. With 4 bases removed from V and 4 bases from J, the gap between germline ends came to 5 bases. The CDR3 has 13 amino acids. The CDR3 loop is CASSRVGANVLTF. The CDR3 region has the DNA TGCGCCAGCAGCCGTGTGGGGGCCAACGTCCTGACTTTC.

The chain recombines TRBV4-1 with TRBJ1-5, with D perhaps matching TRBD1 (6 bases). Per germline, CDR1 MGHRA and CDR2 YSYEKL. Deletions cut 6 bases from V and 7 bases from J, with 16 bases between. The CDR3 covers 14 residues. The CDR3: CASSLMGGEQPQHF. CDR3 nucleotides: TGCGCCAGCAGTCTAATGGGGGGCGAACAGCCCCAGCATTTT.

The CDR3 region has the DNA TGCGCCAGCAGCTTGGATTTACAGAACTACGAGCAGTACTTC. It yields the protein CASSLDLQNYEQYF. The chain links TRBV5-1 to TRBJ2-7; D not certain. The V gene lost 0 bases and the J gene lost 3 bases, with 10 bases spanning the gap. Germline V gives CDR1 SGHRS, CDR2 YFSETQ. This CDR3 comprises 14 residues.

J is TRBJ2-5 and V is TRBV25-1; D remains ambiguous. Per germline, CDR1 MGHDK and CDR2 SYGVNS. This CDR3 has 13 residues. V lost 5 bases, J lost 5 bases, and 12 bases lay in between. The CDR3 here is CASSRRSGETQYF. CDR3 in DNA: TGTGCCAGCAGTCGACGGTCCGGGGAGACCCAGTACTTC.

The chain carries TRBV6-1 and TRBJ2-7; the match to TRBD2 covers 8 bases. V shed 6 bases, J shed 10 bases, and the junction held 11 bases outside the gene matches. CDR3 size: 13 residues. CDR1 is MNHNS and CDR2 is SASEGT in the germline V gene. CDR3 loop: CASSRGGSPKQYF. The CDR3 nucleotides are TGTGCCAGCAGCCGGGGGGGTTCCCCAAAACAGTACTTC.

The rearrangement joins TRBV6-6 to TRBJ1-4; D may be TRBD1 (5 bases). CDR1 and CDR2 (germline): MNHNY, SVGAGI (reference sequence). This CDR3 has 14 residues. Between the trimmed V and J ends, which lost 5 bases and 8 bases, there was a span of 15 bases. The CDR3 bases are TGTGCCAGCAGTAGGGACGGGAGGTTAGAAAAACTGTTTTTT. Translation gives CASSRDGRLEKLFF.

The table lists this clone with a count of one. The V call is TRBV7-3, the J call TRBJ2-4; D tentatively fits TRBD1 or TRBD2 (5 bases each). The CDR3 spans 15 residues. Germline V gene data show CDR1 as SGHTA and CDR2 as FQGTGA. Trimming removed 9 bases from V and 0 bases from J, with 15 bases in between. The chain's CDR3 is CARRAGTLAKNIQYF. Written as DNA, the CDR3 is TGTGCCAGGAGAGCTGGGACGCTAGCCAAAAACATTCAGTACTTC.

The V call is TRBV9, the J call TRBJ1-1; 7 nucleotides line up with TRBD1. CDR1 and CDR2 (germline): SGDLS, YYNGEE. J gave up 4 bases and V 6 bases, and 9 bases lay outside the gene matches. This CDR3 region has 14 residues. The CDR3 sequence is CASNPTGRVTEAFF. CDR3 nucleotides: TGTGCCAGCAACCCGACAGGGAGAGTCACTGAAGCTTTCTTT.

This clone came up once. The CDR3 is CASSPGPGPPRAYEQYF. Here the CDR3 DNA reads TGTGCCAGCAGCCCCGGACCGGGACCGCCTAGAGCCTACGAGCAGTACTTC. The V gene is TRBV7-4, the J gene TRBJ2-7; D may correspond to TRBD1 or TRBD2 (5 bases each). The germline V and J ends were trimmed by 5 bases and 2 bases, with 22 bases remaining between them. CDR3 length: 17 residues. In germline, CDR1 is SGHVT, CDR2 SQSDAQ.

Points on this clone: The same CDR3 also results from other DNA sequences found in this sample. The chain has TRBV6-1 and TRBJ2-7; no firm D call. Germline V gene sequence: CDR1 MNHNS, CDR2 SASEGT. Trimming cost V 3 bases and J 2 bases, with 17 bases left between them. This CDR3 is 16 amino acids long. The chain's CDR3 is CASSEARAVPTYEQYF. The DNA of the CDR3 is TGTGCCAGCAGTGAGGCGCGAGCAGTACCGACCTACGAGCAGTACTTC.

The CDR3 region has the DNA TGTGCCAGCAGCGCCTCCCTCTCTGGAAACACCATATATTTT. This gives the protein CASSASLSGNTIYF. The chain uses TRBV9 and TRBJ1-3; D uncertain. Trimming took off 3 bases at V and 0 bases at J, with 7 bases between the two ends. Germline V gives CDR1 SGDLS, CDR2 YYNGEE. This CDR3 comprises 14 residues.